This section outlines one TCR beta chain sequence together with its context. There are 15 residues in the CDR3. Germline V gives CDR1 SEHNR, CDR2 FQNEAQ (reference sequence). V was trimmed by 2 bases and J by 2 bases, leaving 10 bases between them. This entry is derived from a study of beta chain features in type 1 diabetes. Expressed TCRB transcripts were sequenced because the entire RNA isolate underwent reverse transcription. Measured with immunoSEQ multiplex PCR; TCRdb has only the in-frame clones, and not every one. The sample comprises approximately 160,000 clones, roughly 8.1% of which are singletons, and 0.5% to 0.65% rests with the top ten.

The source material was central memory CD4+ T cells from blood. The receptor was isolated from a man aged 18 to 35 in good health. The chain joins TRBV7-9 to TRBJ1-5, with D possibly TRBD1 on 6 matching bases. CDR3 region: CASSLYREGNQPQHF. The CDR3 nucleotides read TGTGCCAGCAGCTTATACAGGGAAGGCAATCAGCCCCAGCATTTT.